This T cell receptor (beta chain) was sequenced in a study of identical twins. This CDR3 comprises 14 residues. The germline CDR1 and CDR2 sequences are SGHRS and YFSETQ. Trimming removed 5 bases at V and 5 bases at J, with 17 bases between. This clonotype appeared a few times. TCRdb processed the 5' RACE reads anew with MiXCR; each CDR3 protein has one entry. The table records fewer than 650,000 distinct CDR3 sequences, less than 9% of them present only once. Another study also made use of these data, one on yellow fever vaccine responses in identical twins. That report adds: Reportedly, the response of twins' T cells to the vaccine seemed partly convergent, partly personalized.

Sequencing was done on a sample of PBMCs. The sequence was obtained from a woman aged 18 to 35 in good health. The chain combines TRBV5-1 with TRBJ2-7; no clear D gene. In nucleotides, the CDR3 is TGCGCCAGCAGGACGACAACCGGAGTCAACGAGCAGTACGTC. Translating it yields CASRTTTGVNEQYV.